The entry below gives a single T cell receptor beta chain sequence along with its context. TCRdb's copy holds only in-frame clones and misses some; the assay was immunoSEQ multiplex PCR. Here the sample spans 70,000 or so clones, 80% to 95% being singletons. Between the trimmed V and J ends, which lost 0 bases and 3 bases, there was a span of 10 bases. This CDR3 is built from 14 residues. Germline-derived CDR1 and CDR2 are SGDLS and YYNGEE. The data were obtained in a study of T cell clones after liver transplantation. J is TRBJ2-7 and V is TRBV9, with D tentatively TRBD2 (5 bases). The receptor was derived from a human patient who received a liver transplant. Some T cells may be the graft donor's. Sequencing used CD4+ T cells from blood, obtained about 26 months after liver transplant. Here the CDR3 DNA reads TGTGCCAGCAGCGTAGAGGGTCGGGGCTACGAGCAGTACTTC. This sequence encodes CASSVEGRGYEQYF.